The 18 T cell receptor beta chains below come from one sample, sequenced in a study of beta chain features in type 1 diabetes (dated by TCRdb to the late 2010s). Library preparation employed the immunoSEQ multiplex PCR assay. The entire isolated RNA was reverse transcribed using the High Capacity cDNA Reverse Transcription Kit, and thus expressed TCRB transcripts were sequenced. TCRdb took over this immuneACCESS table, retaining in-frame rearrangements with V and J assigned. Such tables are incomplete; in checked studies, under half of the missing clones stem from an unresolved V gene, and the remainder is unexplained. The sample table lists approximately 250,000 clones, about 9.3% of them with a count of one. Approximately 0.035% of the sample rests with the top ten. Sequencing was carried out using naive CD4+ T cells from blood. The cell subset or site label here, explained by the study, means: true naive CD4+ T cells. These receptors came from a woman in her late teens or twenties in good health.

The chain combines TRBV18 with TRBJ2-4; 7 bases are a match to TRBD1. The junction had 12 bases not matched to a gene; V was cut back by 3 bases and J by 1 base. This CDR3 region has 18 residues. Looked up from germline, CDR1 is KGHSH and CDR2 is LQKENI. The CDR3 DNA reads as TGTGCCAGCTCACCGAGCACCACAGGGGATGGGGCCAAAAACATTCAGTACTTC. As protein: CASSPSTTGDGAKNIQYF.

This clone was counted many times. The rearrangement joins TRBV7-9 to TRBJ2-1; TRBD2 agrees at 8 bases. Germline V gene data show CDR1 as SEHNR and CDR2 as FQNEAQ (reference sequence). The length of the CDR3 is 14 residues. V lost 5 bases to trimming and J lost 2 bases; unmatched junction nucleotides: 2. The CDR3 spells CASSMTSAYNEQFF. CDR3 DNA: TGTGCCAGCAGCATGACTAGCGCCTACAATGAGCAGTTCTTC.

The V call is TRBV6-6, the J call TRBJ2-1; 8 positions agree with TRBD2. The CDR3 runs 16 residues. With V trimmed by 2 bases and J by 5 bases, 8 bases remained unmatched. The germline gives CDR1 MNHNY, CDR2 SVGAGI (reference sequence). CDR3 sequence: CASSYRAGDGDNEQFF. CDR3 bases: TGTGCCAGCAGTTACCGAGCGGGAGACGGAGACAATGAGCAGTTCTTC.

The V call is TRBV10-2, the J call TRBJ2-7; 9 nucleotides agree with TRBD2. CDR3 length: 15 amino acids. V was pared by 8 bases and J by 2 bases, with 10 bases of the junction left unmatched. Germline values: CDR1 WSHSY, CDR2 SAAADI. For the CDR3, the DNA is TGCGCCAGCCGAGGAAGAGCGGGAGGTCCCTACGAGCAGTACTTC. Residues: CASRGRAGGPYEQYF.

This clone was counted a few times. The chain links TRBV6-1 to TRBJ1-5, with 7 bases fitting TRBD1. V was pared by 6 bases and J by 2 bases, with 7 bases of the junction left unmatched. This CDR3 comprises 15 residues. Germline CDR1 is MNHNS and CDR2 is SASEGT. CDR3 in amino acids: CASSFNRGGNQPQHF. Here the CDR3 DNA reads TGTGCCAGCAGCTTCAACAGGGGAGGCAATCAGCCCCAGCATTTT.

The chain is built from TRBV18 and TRBJ2-6, with D perhaps matching TRBD2 (5 bases). Germline loops: CDR1 KGHSH, CDR2 LQKENI. V lost 4 bases and J lost 0, with 13 bases in between. CDR3 size: 17 residues. The CDR3 loop is CASSLIRELSGANVLTF. CDR3 sequence (DNA): TGTGCCAGCTCACTAATTCGGGAACTCTCTGGGGCCAACGTCCTGACTTTC.

The sample holds a few counts of this clone. This chain connects TRBV5-1 to TRBJ2-7, with 9 positions matching TRBD1. Germline values: CDR1 SGHRS, CDR2 YFSETQ. J was trimmed by 1 base and V by 4 bases; bases with no gene match: 3. The CDR3 covers 14 residues. Written as DNA, the CDR3 is TGCGCCAGCAGCATGGGACAGGGATCCTACGAGCAGTACTTC. Its translation: CASSMGQGSYEQYF.

The rearrangement joins TRBV6-6 to TRBJ2-1; TRBD1 agrees at 11 bases. CDR3 length equals 14 residues. Germline V gives CDR1 MNHNY, CDR2 SVGAGI (reference sequence). Unmatched junction bases numbered 4, after V lost 4 bases and J lost 8 bases. The CDR3 loop reads CASSSLDRGHEQFF. In nucleotides, the CDR3 is TGTGCCAGCAGTTCCCTGGACAGGGGGCATGAGCAGTTCTTC.

This clone was seen at least ten times. The sample has other DNA sequences that encode this CDR3 too. V and J are TRBV10-3 and TRBJ1-5, with D possibly matching TRBD1 (5 bases). The CDR3 has 14 amino acids. Looked up from germline, CDR1 is ENHRY and CDR2 is SYGVKD. V lost 3 bases, J lost 0 bases, and 6 bases lay in between. CDR3 protein: CAISEDSSNQPQHF. Written as DNA, the CDR3 is TGTGCCATCAGTGAAGACAGTAGCAATCAGCCCCAGCATTTT.

This sequence joins TRBV30 and TRBJ1-1; possible D gene TRBD1, 6 bases. Per germline, CDR1 GTSNPN and CDR2 SVGIG (reference sequence). Trimming shortened V by 0 bases and J by 4 bases, and 12 bases separated the two germline ends. The CDR3 is made up of 14 amino acids. Here the CDR3 DNA reads TGTGCCTGGAGTGTAGGCAGGGGATTCACTGAAGCTTTCTTT. It codes for CAWSVGRGFTEAFF.

This clone was picked up a small number of times. The chain recombines TRBV7-4 with TRBJ1-5; D is uncertain. Germline CDR1 and CDR2: SGHVT and SQSDAQ. The CDR3 sequence is 14 residues long. Deletions cut 1 base from V and 7 bases from J, with 11 bases between. This CDR3 is CASSLVAGSQPQHF. The CDR3 coding sequence is TGTGCCAGCAGCTTAGTGGCAGGCTCCCAGCCCCAGCATTTT.

Only a few counts were recorded for this clone. The chain uses TRBV28 and TRBJ2-6; D is perhaps TRBD1 (6 bases). V lost 3 bases and J 4 bases, leaving 13 bases between the germline ends. The germline V gene has CDR1 MDHEN and CDR2 SYDVKM. The CDR3 sequence is 16 residues long. The CDR3 nucleotides read TGTGCCAGCAGTTTTCTTGGGGGCCAAGGGGCCAACGTCCTGACTTTC. Its protein is CASSFLGGQGANVLTF.

The chain recombines TRBV5-1 with TRBJ2-1; D possibly corresponds to TRBD2 (6 bases). Germline loops: CDR1 SGHRS, CDR2 YFSETQ. V lost 0 bases and J lost 10, with 11 bases in between. The CDR3 runs to 13 residues. The CDR3 DNA reads as TGCGCCAGCAGCTTGGCCCAGGCGGGAGAGCAGTTCTTC. Translation: CASSLAQAGEQFF.

This chain uses TRBV7-9 with TRBJ2-3; D is unclear. V was shortened by 2 bases and J by 0 bases, with 9 bases between the two germline ends. The germline V gene has CDR1 SEHNR and CDR2 FQNEAQ (reference sequence). The CDR3 sequence is 15 residues long. CDR3 region: CASSLLRGSTDTQYF. The CDR3 coding sequence is TGTGCCAGCAGCTTACTGCGCGGTAGCACAGATACGCAGTATTTT.

This clone was counted a few times. The V gene is TRBV6-5, the J gene TRBJ2-1, with 9 bases lining up with TRBD2. CDR1 and CDR2 from the germline V gene are MNHEY and SVGAGI. The CDR3 consists of 14 residues. The junction had 11 bases not matched to a gene; V was cut back by 10 bases and J by 7 bases. Here the CDR3 reads CATTLAGVRNEQFF. CDR3 coding DNA: TGTGCCACTACGTTAGCGGGAGTAAGAAATGAGCAGTTCTTC.

This clone was seen more than once but under ten times. The chain joins TRBV14 to TRBJ2-1; 9 positions agree with TRBD2. CDR1 SGHDN and CDR2 FVKESK come from the germline V gene. J gave up 4 bases and V 2 bases, and 12 bases lay outside the gene matches. The length of the CDR3 is 18 residues. Here the CDR3 DNA reads TGTGCCAGCAGCCAACTATCAGGGTTGGCGGGAGGGTACAATGAGCAGTTCTTC. Its translation is CASSQLSGLAGGYNEQFF.

This clone was seen a handful of times. The chain combines TRBV30 with TRBJ1-1, with 7 bases that match TRBD1. The junction had 3 bases not matched to a gene; V was cut back by 4 bases and J by 1 base. In germline, CDR1 is GTSNPN, CDR2 SVGIG (reference sequence). The CDR3 covers 13 residues. The CDR3 here is CAWNRGGNTEAFF. The CDR3 region has the DNA TGTGCCTGGAACAGGGGAGGGAACACTGAAGCTTTCTTT.

The rearrangement joins TRBV10-3 to TRBJ2-7; 12 bases are shared with TRBD1. CDR1 ENHRY and CDR2 SYGVKD come from the germline V gene. V shed 2 bases, J shed 2 bases, and the junction held 4 bases outside the gene matches. The CDR3 totals 16 residues. CDR3 region: CAISEGTGGFTYEQYF. As DNA, the CDR3 is TGTGCCATCAGTGAGGGGACAGGGGGCTTCACCTACGAGCAGTACTTC.